Described below is a single TCR beta chain sequence and its context. Its target is unknown. This sample is part of a study of shared clonotypes between healthy human individuals. Whole-study findings and limits: Rarefaction showed that sequencing of sorted subsets was incomplete (despite large depth). Across subsets, estimated richness was generally greater for naive than for memory populations.

V was cut by 3 bases and J by 3 bases, with 9 bases left in between. The CDR3 is 13 residues long. The germline gives CDR1 SGHAT, CDR2 FQNNGV. Authors' processing steps: ImmunoSEQ yielded junction-only sequences lacking quality scores, so filtering differed. Produced via immunoSEQ multiplex PCR; TCRdb's table is partial and in-frame only. The V and J calls and clone size are taken from that table; D and trimming were inferred from the DNA. The table has under 750,000 clones, around 70% seen once. Sequenced: memory CD4+ T cells sorted from blood. The subset: CD45RA-negative fraction. This sequence originates from a woman aged 25 to 39 in good health. V usage is TRBV11-2 and J usage is TRBJ2-7; a possible D gene is TRBD2 (5 bases). DNA of the CDR3: TGTGCCAGCAGCTTCGGAGGACTCTACGAGCAGTACTTC. Amino acids: CASSFGGLYEQYF.